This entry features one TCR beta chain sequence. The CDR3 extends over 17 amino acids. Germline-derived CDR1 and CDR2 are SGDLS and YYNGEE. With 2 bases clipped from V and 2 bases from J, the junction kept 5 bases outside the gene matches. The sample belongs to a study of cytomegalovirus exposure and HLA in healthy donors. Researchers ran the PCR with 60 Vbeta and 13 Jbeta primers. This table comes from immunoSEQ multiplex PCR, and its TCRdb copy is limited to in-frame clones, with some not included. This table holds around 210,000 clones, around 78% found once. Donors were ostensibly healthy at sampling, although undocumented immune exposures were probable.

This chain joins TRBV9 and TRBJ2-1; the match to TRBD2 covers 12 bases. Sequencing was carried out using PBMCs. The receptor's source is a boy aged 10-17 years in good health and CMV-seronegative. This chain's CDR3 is CASSVTSGRDTYNEQFF. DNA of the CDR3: TGTGCCAGCAGCGTGACTAGCGGGAGAGACACCTACAATGAGCAGTTCTTC. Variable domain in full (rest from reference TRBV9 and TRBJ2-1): DSGVTQTPKHLITATGQRVTLRCSPRSGDLSVYWYQQSLDQGLQFLIQYYNGEERAKGNILERFSAQQFPDLHSELNLSSLELGDSALYFCASSVTSGRDTYNEQFFGPGTRLTVL.